This T cell receptor beta chain was sequenced in a study of Graves' ophthalmopathy and Graves' hyperthyroidism. The CDR3 covers 16 residues. The V end lost 2 bases, the J end lost 0 bases, and 11 bases lay between the germline ends. The study amplified TCR beta CDR3 regions using RNA transcripts. Amplification began with first-round RT-PCR using HTBI primers, then second-round multiplex PCR was performed. TCRdb re-called the multiplex PCR reads with MiXCR, one entry per CDR3 protein. The data hold under 200,000 distinct CDR3 sequences, with roughly two fifths observed a single time. The sequencing sample was made of peripheral blood. The chain joins TRBV12-3 or TRBV12-4 to TRBJ2-4; either TRBD1 or TRBD2 may supply D (5 bases each). This TCR derives from a woman aged 40 to 55 with Graves' ophthalmopathy. DNA of the CDR3: TGTGCCAGCAGTTTATGGGACGAATTAGCCAAAAACATTCAGTACTTC. Translation: CASSLWDELAKNIQYF.